Each of the 2 T cell receptor beta chains below was sequenced from the same sample in a study of blood T cell repertoires in COVID-19. Produced via immunoSEQ multiplex PCR; TCRdb's table is partial and in-frame only. The profile covers about 480,000 clones, with about 91% appearing a single time and around 12% taken by the ten largest. Sequencing used peripheral blood. Receptors were obtained from a woman between 50 and 59 years old with COVID-19, enrolled during active disease.

The V and J genes are TRBV5-6 and TRBJ2-7, with 9 bases fitting TRBD1. The trim removed 3 bases at V and 7 bases at J, leaving 8 bases unmatched. Germline V gene sequence: CDR1 SGHDT, CDR2 YYEEEE. The CDR3 has 14 residues. Here the CDR3 reads CASSYDRGQGEQYF. The CDR3 DNA follows: TGTGCCAGCAGCTACGACAGGGGACAGGGAGAGCAGTACTTC.

This chain uses TRBV6-2 or TRBV6-3 with TRBJ2-7; 9 bases are shared with TRBD1. Unmatched junction bases numbered 11, after V lost 5 bases and J lost 3 bases. Germline lookup yields CDR1 MNHEY and CDR2 SVGEGT. The CDR3 has 16 amino acids. The CDR3 DNA reads as TGTGCCAGCAGTCTGGGGGGACCGACAGGGGGCTACGAGCAGTACTTC. It yields the protein CASSLGGPTGGYEQYF.